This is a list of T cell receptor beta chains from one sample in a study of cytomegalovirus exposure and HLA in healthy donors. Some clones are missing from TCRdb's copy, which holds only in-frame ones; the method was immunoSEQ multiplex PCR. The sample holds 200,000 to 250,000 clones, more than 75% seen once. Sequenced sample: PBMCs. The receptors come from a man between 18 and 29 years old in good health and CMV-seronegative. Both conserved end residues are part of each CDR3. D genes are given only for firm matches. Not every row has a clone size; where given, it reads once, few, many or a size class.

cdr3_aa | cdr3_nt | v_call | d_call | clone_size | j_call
CASSSLFDRYEQYF | TGTGCCAGCAGTTCTTTATTCGACAGGTACGAGCAGTACTTC | TRBV6-5 | - | - | TRBJ2-7
CASSQEVRGPTNEKLFF | TGCGCCAGCAGCCAAGAGGTCAGGGGGCCGACTAATGAAAAACTGTTTTTT | TRBV4-3 | TRBD1 | - | TRBJ1-4
CASSPVLKTF | TGTGCCAGCAGCCCGGTCCTGAAAACCTTC | TRBV7-9 | - | once | TRBJ1-2
CASSLGRDNEQFF | TGTGCCAGCAGCTTGGGCCGAGACAATGAGCAGTTCTTC | TRBV5-4 | - | - | TRBJ2-1
CASSPWTGGVNEQFF | TGTGCCAGCAGCCCGTGGACAGGGGGTGTAAATGAGCAGTTCTTC | TRBV7-9 | TRBD1 | - | TRBJ2-1
CASSLFGGMYNEQFF | TGTGCCAGCAGCTTATTTGGAGGGATGTACAATGAGCAGTTCTTC | TRBV7-3 | - | - | TRBJ2-1
CASSWSGDGELFF | TGTGCCAGTAGTTGGTCCGGAGACGGGGAGCTGTTTTTT | TRBV19 | - | - | TRBJ2-2
CASSDRTSGRETQYF | TGTGCCAGCAGCGACCGGACCTCCGGGAGGGAGACCCAGTACTTC | TRBV11-3 | TRBD2 | - | TRBJ2-5
CASSAQGGDNEQFF | TGTGCCAGCAGCGCACAGGGAGGGGACAATGAGCAGTTCTTC | TRBV5-6 | - | - | TRBJ2-1
CASSPPGQTTGELFF | TGTGCCAGCTCACCACCGGGACAGACCACCGGGGAGCTGTTTTTT | TRBV18 | TRBD1 | once | TRBJ2-2
CASSFERRNNEQFF | TGCGCCAGCAGCTTTGAGCGGAGAAACAATGAGCAGTTCTTC | TRBV5-1 | - | - | TRBJ2-1
CASSQTGGHYGYTF | TGCGCCAGCAGCCAAACAGGGGGCCACTATGGCTACACCTTC | TRBV4-3 | TRBD1 | - | TRBJ1-2
CASRSGGAGTGELFF | TGTGCCAGCCGAAGTGGGGGGGCGGGCACCGGGGAGCTGTTTTTT | TRBV7-2 | - | - | TRBJ2-2
CASSLGGTGSYEQYF | TGTGCCAGTAGCCTCGGTGGGACAGGGTCCTACGAGCAGTACTTC | TRBV19 | TRBD1 | - | TRBJ2-7
CASSATGEKTQYF | TGTGCCAGCAGTGCAACAGGGGAAAAGACCCAGTACTTC | TRBV25-1 | TRBD1 | - | TRBJ2-5
CASSLGQSYYGYTF | TGTGCCAGCAGCTTAGGACAGTCCTACTATGGCTACACCTTC | TRBV7-2 | - | - | TRBJ1-2
CASSARTGSNQPQHF | TGTGCCAGCAGTGCGCGGACAGGGAGCAATCAGCCCCAGCATTTT | TRBV6-1 | TRBD1 | few | TRBJ1-5
CASSELEEGSYGYTF | TGTGCCAGCAGTGAATTGGAGGAGGGAAGCTATGGCTACACCTTC | TRBV6-1 | - | many | TRBJ1-2
CASSSQRVTSGGCEQYF | TGTGCCAGCAGCTCCCAAAGGGTGACTAGCGGGGGCTGCGAGCAGTACTTC | TRBV21-1 | - | - | TRBJ2-7
CASSNRQGLLSKNIQYF | TGTGCCAGTAGTAACCGACAGGGGCTGTTATCCAAAAACATTCAGTACTTC | TRBV19 | TRBD1 | - | TRBJ2-4
CASSWGFLTGSPYEQYF | TGTGCCAGCAGTTGGGGTTTCTTGACAGGGAGTCCCTACGAGCAGTACTTC | TRBV28 | TRBD1 | - | TRBJ2-7
CASSSSRSIAGELFF | TGTGCCAGCAGTTCCTCCCGTAGTATCGCCGGGGAGCTGTTTTTT | TRBV6-5 | - | - | TRBJ2-2
CASSSQWGGYEQYF | TGTGCCAGCAGCTCACAGTGGGGGGGCTACGAGCAGTACTTC | TRBV7-2 | TRBD2 | - | TRBJ2-7
CASSDLKGDGETQYF | TGTGCCAGCAGCGATTTGAAGGGGGATGGAGAGACCCAGTACTTC | TRBV5-6 | - | - | TRBJ2-5
CASSSVDRAEKLFF | TGTGCCAGCAGCTCGGTCGACAGGGCGGAAAAACTGTTTTTT | TRBV7-9 | TRBD1 | - | TRBJ1-4
CARTDHSTGPYEQYF | TGTGCCAGGACAGATCACTCGACAGGGCCCTACGAGCAGTACTTC | TRBV9 | TRBD1 | - | TRBJ2-7
CASSAGPTGSSSYEQYF | TGCGCCAGCAGCGCCGGACCGACAGGGTCGAGCTCCTACGAGCAGTACTTC | TRBV5-1 | TRBD1 | - | TRBJ2-7
CASSQERAGTGAYGYTF | TGCGCCAGCAGCCAAGAGCGGGCCGGGACAGGGGCCTATGGCTACACCTTC | TRBV4-1 | TRBD1 | once | TRBJ1-2
CASSFGSSLNEKLFF | TGTGCCAGCAGTTTCGGGTCCAGTTTAAATGAAAAACTGTTTTTT | TRBV27 | - | once | TRBJ1-4
CAWSTIISGTSKFEQYF | TGTGCCTGGAGTACGATCATCTCCGGGACTAGTAAATTCGAGCAGTACTTC | TRBV30 | TRBD2 | - | TRBJ2-7
CATSSYTGTGELFF | TGTGCCACCAGCAGTTATACAGGAACCGGGGAGCTGTTTTTT | TRBV15 | - | few | TRBJ2-2
CASRLGQPNQPQHF | TGTGCCAGCAGGCTGGGACAGCCTAATCAGCCCCAGCATTTT | TRBV6-6 | TRBD1 | once | TRBJ1-5
CASSHARGNNGYTF | TGTGCCAGCAGCCACGCGAGAGGGAACAACGGCTACACCTTC | TRBV7-2 | - | once | TRBJ1-2
CASSPGAINQPQHF | TGTGCCAGCTCACCAGGAGCTATCAATCAGCCCCAGCATTTT | TRBV18 | - | - | TRBJ1-5
CASSQEYKYQETQYF | TGCGCCAGCAGCCAAGAGTACAAGTACCAAGAGACCCAGTACTTC | TRBV4-1 | - | - | TRBJ2-5
CASSLVSNNEQFF | TGTGCCAGCAGCTTAGTCTCTAACAATGAGCAGTTCTTC | TRBV7-9 | - | - | TRBJ2-1
CASSRYPGTGGEEAFF | TGTGCCAGCAGCCGCTACCCCGGGACAGGGGGAGAGGAAGCTTTCTTT | TRBV11-3 | TRBD1 | - | TRBJ1-1
CASSPQGAGYTF | TGTGCCAGCTCACCACAGGGGGCCGGCTACACCTTC | TRBV18 | TRBD1 | - | TRBJ1-2
CASSGQGAQAKNIQYF | TGTGCCAGCAGTGGACAGGGGGCGCAAGCCAAAAACATTCAGTACTTC | TRBV6-1 | TRBD1 | - | TRBJ2-4
CASSLRGGDEKLFF | TGTGCCAGCAGTTTAAGGGGTGGCGATGAAAAACTGTTTTTT | TRBV27 | - | - | TRBJ1-4